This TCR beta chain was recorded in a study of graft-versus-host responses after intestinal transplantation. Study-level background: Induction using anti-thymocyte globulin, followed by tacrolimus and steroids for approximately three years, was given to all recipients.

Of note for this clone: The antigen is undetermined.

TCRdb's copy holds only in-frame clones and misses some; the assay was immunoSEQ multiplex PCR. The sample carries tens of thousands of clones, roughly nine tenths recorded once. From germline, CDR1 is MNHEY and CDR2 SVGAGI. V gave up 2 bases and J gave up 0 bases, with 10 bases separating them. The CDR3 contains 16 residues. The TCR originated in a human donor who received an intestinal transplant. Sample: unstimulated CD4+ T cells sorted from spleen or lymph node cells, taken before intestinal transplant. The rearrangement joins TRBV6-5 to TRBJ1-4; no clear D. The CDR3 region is CASSYGLQATNEKLFF. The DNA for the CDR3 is TGTGCCAGCAGTTACGGCCTGCAAGCAACTAATGAAAAACTGTTTTTT.